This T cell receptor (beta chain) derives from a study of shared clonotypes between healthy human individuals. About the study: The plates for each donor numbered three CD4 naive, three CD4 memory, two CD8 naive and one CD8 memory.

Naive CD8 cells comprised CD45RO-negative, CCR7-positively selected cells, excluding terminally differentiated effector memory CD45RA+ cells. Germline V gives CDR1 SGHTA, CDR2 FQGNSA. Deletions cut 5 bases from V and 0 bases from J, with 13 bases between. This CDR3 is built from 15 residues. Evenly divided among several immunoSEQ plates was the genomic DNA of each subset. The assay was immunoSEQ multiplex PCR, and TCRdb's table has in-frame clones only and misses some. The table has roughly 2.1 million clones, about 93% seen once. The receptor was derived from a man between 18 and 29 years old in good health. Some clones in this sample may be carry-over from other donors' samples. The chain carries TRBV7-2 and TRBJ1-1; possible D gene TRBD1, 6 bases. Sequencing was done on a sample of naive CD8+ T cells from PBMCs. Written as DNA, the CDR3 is TGTGCCAGCAGCAGATACAGGGCTCTGAACACTGAAGCTTTCTTT. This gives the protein CASSRYRALNTEAFF.